A selection of T cell receptor beta chains follows, all from one sample in a study of blood T cell repertoires in COVID-19. The method was immunoSEQ multiplex PCR; TCRdb's version includes in-frame clones alone and lacks a portion of them. The sample records roughly 250,000 clones, around 85% being singletons. Sequencing input: peripheral blood. These receptors came from a woman in her 40s with active or convalescent COVID-19. CDR3s include the opening cysteine and the closing phenylalanine or tryptophan. The D gene is left open where the match is weak. Size values are once, few and many counts, or a class for expanded clones, and some rows have none.

j_gene,abundance,v_gene,d_gene,CDR3nt,CDR3aa
TRBJ1-1,NA,TRBV27,NA,TGTGCCAGCCTTACAGGGTCGCCAAAGCATATCAAGGCTGAAGCTTTCTTT,CASLTGSPKHIKAEAFF
TRBJ2-3,NA,TRBV19,TRBD2,TGTGCCAGTAGTCTCCTAGCGGGGGCCTACACAGATACGCAGTATTTT,CASSLLAGAYTDTQYF
TRBJ1-1,many,TRBV10-2,TRBD1,TGCGCCAGCAGTTTGGACAGGGGAGAAGCTTTCTTT,CASSLDRGEAFF
TRBJ2-2,NA,TRBV5-8,NA,TGTGCCAGCAGCGTTTCCATCAGGAACACCGGGGAGCTGTTTTTT,CASSVSIRNTGELFF
TRBJ2-2,NA,TRBV30,NA,TGTGCCTTCTCTGGCGGTTGGGACACCGGGGAGCTGTTTTTT,CAFSGGWDTGELFF
TRBJ1-2,NA,TRBV28,NA,TGTGCCAGCAGTTCCAGGGTGGTTGCCTATGGCTACACCTTC,CASSSRVVAYGYTF
TRBJ2-5,NA,TRBV6-1,NA,TGTGCCAGCAGTGAATGGAGTGTTAATTTACAGTACTTC,CASSEWSVNLQYF
TRBJ2-1,NA,TRBV5-1,NA,TGCGCCAGCAGCCTGGGTCTAGTGGTGACGGACAATGAGCAGTTCTTC,CASSLGLVVTDNEQFF
TRBJ2-6,once,TRBV5-1,NA,TGCGCCAGCAGCTTGCCGATGACTTCTGGGGCCAACGTCCTGACTTTC,CASSLPMTSGANVLTF
TRBJ1-1,few,TRBV6-5,TRBD1,TGTGCCAGCAGTTTCGCAAGGGGGCTGGTGGAGGCTTTCTTT,CASSFARGLVEAFF
TRBJ1-2,once,TRBV28,NA,TGTGCCAGCAGTCCCCCCTTGGGCAACCTTGGGGGCTACACCTTC,CASSPPLGNLGGYTF